This TCR beta chain derives from a study of post-analysis software for immune sequencing data (dated by TCRdb to the mid-2010s). In the study overall: The recorded disease courses included relapsing-remitting, secondary progressive and progressive-relapsing multiple sclerosis, and some patients had no subtype annotation. The patient repertoires were compared against roughly 12 previously published healthy control repertoires obtained from donors aged about 6 to 26 years. A subset of samples was prepared in parallel using single-end sample barcoding, then pooled and co-amplified after Illumina adapter ligation. Overall results and qualifications from the work: Normalized Chao1 diversity was significantly lower in multiple sclerosis patients than controls, suggesting substantial peripheral T-cell clonal expansion. Roughly 5 TRBV segments, including TRBV5-6, TRBV5-1 and TRBV20-1, were significantly more frequent in patients than controls. The multiple sclerosis patient group was slightly younger than the control group. Direct clustering with F measure revealed strong co-clustering of samples prepared in the same batch, which led to a batch-effect correction.

CDR1 SGHAT and CDR2 FQNNGV were looked up in the germline V gene. From cysteine to phenylalanine, the CDR3 is 15 amino acids long. The entry retains the CDR3 DNA only, 45 bases that are in frame from base 1. Trimming takes 6 bases off V and 8 bases off J; junction bases not matched to a gene: 6. TCR beta repertoires were profiled from peripheral blood of roughly 13 young patients with multiple sclerosis to demonstrate the VDJtools post-analysis software. The patients with multiple sclerosis were children and adolescents between about 6 and 15 years of age. Library generation was performed with PCR. The sequencer listed for this sample is Illumina HiSeq 2500. To reduce PCR and sequencing biases, unique molecular identifiers were incorporated into the TCR beta cDNA libraries. About 500,000 cDNA molecules were obtained for every 1 to 10 million input T cells, so each molecule roughly corresponded to one T cell. The same protocol used for the earlier healthy control dataset was applied to prepare and sequence the patient libraries. Within a given batch, samples were prepared together, multiplexed and sequenced on the same HiSeq lane. Per the source publication's procedure: Raw barcoded reads were processed with MIGEC, discarding single-read molecular identifier groups before consensus assembly and CDR3 extraction. Clonotype tables were post-analysed with VDJtools, and diversity was normalized by down-sampling all datasets to the smallest sample size. In repertoire overlap clustering, CDR3 amino acid sequences, but not nucleotide sequences, were matched to correct batch-related cross-sample contamination. In-frame beta chains were kept once TCRdb had trimmed the public reads at Q25 with fastp and called clones with MiXCR. A single entry per CDR3 protein holds the most common genes and DNA from its merged rows. The V and J calls, along with clone size, are taken from TCRdb and not from the paper's own processing. Within this sample are around 440,000 distinct CDR3 sequences, with less than 45% of them counted one time only. The ten largest account for about an eighth of the sample.

This clonotype was recorded many times. No cognate antigen has been identified for it. It has no much larger one-base neighbor in the sample; base qualities were not kept. What was sequenced was blood. This TCR was recovered from a girl aged 10 to 17 with multiple sclerosis. The receptor chain draws on TRBV11-2 and TRBJ2-1; 14 middle bases align to TRBD2. The base sequence is TGTGCCAGCAGTCTGGGACTAGCGGGAGTATATGAGCAGTTCTTC. The encoded protein is CASSLGLAGVYEQFF.